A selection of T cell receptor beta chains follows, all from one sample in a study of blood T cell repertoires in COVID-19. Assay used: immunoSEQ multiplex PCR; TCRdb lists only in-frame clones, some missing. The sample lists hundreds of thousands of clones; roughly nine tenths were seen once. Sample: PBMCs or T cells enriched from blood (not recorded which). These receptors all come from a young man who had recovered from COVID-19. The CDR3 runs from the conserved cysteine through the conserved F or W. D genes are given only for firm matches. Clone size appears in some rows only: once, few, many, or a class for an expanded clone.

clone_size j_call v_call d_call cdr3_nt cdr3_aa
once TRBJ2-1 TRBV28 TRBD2 TGTGCCAGCAGTTTAGGTAGCGGGAGGGCCAATGAGCAGTTCTTC CASSLGSGRANEQFF
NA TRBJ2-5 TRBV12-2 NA TGTGCAAGTCGCTTATGCCAGGGGGTAGAGACCCAGTACTTC CASRLCQGVETQYF
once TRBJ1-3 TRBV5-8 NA TGTGCCAGCAGCTTGAGCAGGATCTCTGGAAACACCATATATTTT CASSLSRISGNTIYF
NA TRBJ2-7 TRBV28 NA TGTGCCAGCAGTTTATTTGGGTCAGGATACGAGCAGTACTTC CASSLFGSGYEQYF
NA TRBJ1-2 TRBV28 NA TGTGCCAGCAGTGTTCACCTGACAGCCTATGGCTACACCTTC CASSVHLTAYGYTF
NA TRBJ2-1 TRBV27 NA TGTGCCAGCAGTTTATCCTACGGCGGGCGGGACAATGAGCAGTTCTTC CASSLSYGGRDNEQFF
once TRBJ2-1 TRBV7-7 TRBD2 TGTGCCAGCAGCCCCTCCCCCGGGGGGTATGAGCAGTTCTTC CASSPSPGGYEQFF
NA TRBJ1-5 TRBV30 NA TGTGCCTGGACCAATTCCGGGAGGGGAAGCAATCAGCCCCAGCATTTT CAWTNSGRGSNQPQHF
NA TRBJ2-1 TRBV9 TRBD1 TGTGCCAGCAGCGCCCCCCAGCGGGACAGGGCTAACAATGAGCAGTTCTTC CASSAPQRDRANNEQFF
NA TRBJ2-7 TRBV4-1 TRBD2 TGCGCCAGCAGCCAAGAAGAGGCAGCGGGGTACGAGCAGTACTTC CASSQEEAAGYEQYF
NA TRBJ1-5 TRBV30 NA TGTGCCTGGAACGAGGGTACGAGCAATCAGCCCCAGCATTTT CAWNEGTSNQPQHF
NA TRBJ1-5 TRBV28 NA TGTGCCAGCGACTTACAGGTTAATCAGCCCCAGCATTTT CASDLQVNQPQHF
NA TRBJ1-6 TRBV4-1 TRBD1 TGCGCCAGCAGCCAGCCGGGACAGAATAATTCACCCCTCCACTTT CASSQPGQNNSPLHF
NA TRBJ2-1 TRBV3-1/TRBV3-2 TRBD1 TGTGCCAGCAGCCTGGGACAGTTTAACAATGAGCAGTTCTTC CASSLGQFNNEQFF
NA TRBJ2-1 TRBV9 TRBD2 TGTGCCAGCAGCGGACCGGGACTAGCGGTTTCCAATGAGCAGTTCTTC CASSGPGLAVSNEQFF
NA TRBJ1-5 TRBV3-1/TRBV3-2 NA TGTGCCAGCAGCCGTCAGGGTGGCGGCAATCAGCCCCAGCATTTT CASSRQGGGNQPQHF
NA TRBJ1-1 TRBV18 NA TGTGCCAGCTCGGGGGGAGGGGTGGATGAAGCTTTCTTT CASSGGGVDEAFF
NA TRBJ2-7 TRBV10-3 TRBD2 TGTGCCATCAGTCGACTAGCGGATTCCTACGAGCAGTACTTC CAISRLADSYEQYF
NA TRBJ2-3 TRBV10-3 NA TGTGCCATCAGTATTACTTCTAGCACAGATACGCAGTATTTT CAISITSSTDTQYF
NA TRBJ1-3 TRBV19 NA TGTGCCAGTAATGACAGATTCTCTGGAAACACCATATATTTT CASNDRFSGNTIYF
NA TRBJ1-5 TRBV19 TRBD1 TGTGCCAGTAGCGGACAGGGTGGCAATCAGCCCCAGCATTTT CASSGQGGNQPQHF
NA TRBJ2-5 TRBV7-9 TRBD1 TGTGCCAGCAGCTTAAAGACAGGGACGGGCCAAGAGACCCAGTACTTC CASSLKTGTGQETQYF
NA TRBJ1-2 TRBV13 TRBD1 TGTGCCAGCAGCGAGGGACAGGGGGGCGCTAACTATGGCTACACCTTC CASSEGQGGANYGYTF
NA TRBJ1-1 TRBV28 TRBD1 TGTGCCAGCAGTTCCCAGGGGGCGGGTAACACTGAAGCTTTCTTT CASSSQGAGNTEAFF
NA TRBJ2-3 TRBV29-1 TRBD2 TGCAGCGGCACGGGACTAGCGGGACGCACAGATACGCAGTATTTT CSGTGLAGRTDTQYF
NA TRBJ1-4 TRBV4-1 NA TGCGCCAGCAGCCCACTCGGGGTGGTAAAACTGTTTTTT CASSPLGVVKLFF
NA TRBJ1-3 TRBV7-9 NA TGTGCCAGCAGCTTAAGAATCGGAAGACTTGGAAACACCATATATTTT CASSLRIGRLGNTIYF
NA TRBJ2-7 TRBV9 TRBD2 TGTGCCAGCAGCGTAGGAGGTAGCGGGCTCTACGAGCAGTACTTC CASSVGGSGLYEQYF
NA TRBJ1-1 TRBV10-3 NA TGTGCCATCAGTGCTGGGCAGAACACTGAAGCTTTCTTT CAISAGQNTEAFF
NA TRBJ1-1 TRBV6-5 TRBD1 TGTGCCAGCAGACGACAGGGGACCACTGAAGCTTTCTTT CASRRQGTTEAFF
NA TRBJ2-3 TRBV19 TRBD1 TGTGCCAGTAGTCTACTTGGGACAGGGGTCACAGATACGCAGTATTTT CASSLLGTGVTDTQYF
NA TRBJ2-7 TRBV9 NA TGTGCCAGCAGCGTAGATGCAGGGGCCTCCCTCTACGAGCAGTACTTC CASSVDAGASLYEQYF
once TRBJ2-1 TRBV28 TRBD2 TGTGCCAGCAGTTTATACCTAGCGGGAGGGTATGAGCAGTTCTTC CASSLYLAGGYEQFF
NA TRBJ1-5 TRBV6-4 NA TGTGCCAGCAGCGAGGGACCGTTAACGCGGGGTCAGCCCCAGCATTTT CASSEGPLTRGQPQHF
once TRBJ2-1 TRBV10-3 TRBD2 TGTGCCGTCAAAACTAGCGGGAGGGCGGGCGAGCAGTTCTTC CAVKTSGRAGEQFF
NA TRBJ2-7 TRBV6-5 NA TGTGCCAGCAGCCCGGCCAGGGGTTACGAGCAGTACTTC CASSPARGYEQYF
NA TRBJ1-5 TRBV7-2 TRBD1 TGTGCCAGCAGCGGAACAGGGGGCTACGGTCAGCCCCAGCATTTT CASSGTGGYGQPQHF
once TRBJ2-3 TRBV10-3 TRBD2 TGTGCCATCACTAGCGGGAGCACAGATACGCAGTATTTT CAITSGSTDTQYF
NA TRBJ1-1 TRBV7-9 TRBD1 TGTGCCAGCAGCGATAGGGACAGATACACTGAAGCTTTCTTT CASSDRDRYTEAFF
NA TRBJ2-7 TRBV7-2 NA TGTGCCAGCAGCCAACATTACGAGCAGTACTTC CASSQHYEQYF
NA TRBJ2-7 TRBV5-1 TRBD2 TGCGCCAGCAGCTTGTCGAGCGGGAGCTCCTACGAGCAGTACTTC CASSLSSGSSYEQYF
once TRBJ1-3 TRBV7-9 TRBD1 TGTGCCAGTGGGACAGGGTCGATGGGAAACACCATATATTTT CASGTGSMGNTIYF
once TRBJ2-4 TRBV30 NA TGTGCCCGTAAGGGGGAGCGGGACTGGAAAAACATTCAGTACTTC CARKGERDWKNIQYF
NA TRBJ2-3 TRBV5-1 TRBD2 TGCGCCAGCAGTCCTAGCGGGAGAGGAGATACGCAGTATTTT CASSPSGRGDTQYF
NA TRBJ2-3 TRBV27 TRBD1 TGTGCCAGCAGCACCCGGGACAGGGGGCTCTATACCCGCGGGAGAAATCCCACAGATACGCAGTATTTT CASSTRDRGLYTRGRNPTDTQYF
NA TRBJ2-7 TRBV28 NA TGTGCCAGCAGTTTAAGAGGCGGGATTGGGACCTACGAGCAGTACTTC CASSLRGGIGTYEQYF
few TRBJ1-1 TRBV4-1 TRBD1 TGCGCCAGCAATACATCACCGGGACAGGGGTACACTGAAGCTTTCTTT CASNTSPGQGYTEAFF
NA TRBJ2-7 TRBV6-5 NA TGTGCCAGCGGGGACAACTCCTACGAGCAGTACTTC CASGDNSYEQYF
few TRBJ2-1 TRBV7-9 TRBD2 TGTGCCAGCAGCTCGGATAGCGGGAGGGCCGAGTTCTTC CASSSDSGRAEFF
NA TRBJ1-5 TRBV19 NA TGTGCCACACAGGGACGACGGATGGGCAATCAGCCCCAGCATTTT CATQGRRMGNQPQHF
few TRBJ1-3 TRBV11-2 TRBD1 TGTGCCAGCAGCTTAACCCAGGGGGCGACTGGAAACACCATATATTTT CASSLTQGATGNTIYF